The 20 T cell receptor beta chains listed next were all sequenced from one sample in a study of control samples from healthy donors and cancer patients. Sequencing used immunoSEQ multiplex PCR; TCRdb keeps in-frame clones, though not all of them. The data show 22,000 or so clones, more than 75% seen once. Sequences were obtained from PBMCs. Source of these receptors: a woman aged 55-69 years with head and neck cancer.

This clone has just one count. V is TRBV27 and J is TRBJ2-7, with a possible D match to TRBD1 (7 bases). The CDR3 extends over 14 amino acids. Trimming shortened V by 7 bases and J by 6 bases, and 19 bases separated the two germline ends. Germline CDR1 reads MNHEY; CDR2 reads SMNVEV (reference sequence). DNA for the CDR3: TGTGCCAGCAACCCGACAGGGAGGTTCAGCGAGCAGTACTTC. Its protein product is CASNPTGRFSEQYF.

This chain joins TRBV5-1 and TRBJ1-5; D is possibly TRBD1 (5 bases). V gave up 0 bases and J gave up 2 bases, with 9 bases separating them. This CDR3 has 15 amino acids. In germline, CDR1 is SGHRS, CDR2 YFSETQ. In DNA, the CDR3 is TGCGCCAGCAGCTTGGACGGGGCCGGCAATCAGCCCCAGCATTTT. As protein: CASSLDGAGNQPQHF.

CDR3 region: CASSFGAGAGGSYEQYF. The CDR3 DNA is TGCGCCAGCAGCTTCGGGGCTGGGGCAGGGGGCAGCTACGAGCAGTACTTC. This chain links TRBV5-1 with TRBJ2-7; 8 bases are a match to TRBD1. CDR3 length equals 17 residues. Trimming at V came to 2 bases and at J to 3 bases, leaving 13 bases not matched to a gene. Germline-derived CDR1 and CDR2 are SGHRS and YFSETQ.

This clone was observed once. This rearrangement joins TRBV9 to TRBJ2-2; D perhaps matches TRBD1 (5 bases). The CDR3 totals 17 residues. Germline lookup yields CDR1 SGDLS and CDR2 YYNGEE. V lost 3 bases and J lost 2, with 17 bases in between. The CDR3 DNA reads TGTGCCAGCAGCGCAGAACAGGAAAGGCCTAACACCGGGGAGCTGTTTTTT. Translated: CASSAEQERPNTGELFF.

This chain links TRBV2 with TRBJ2-7; no clear D gene. CDR1 is SNHLY and CDR2 is FYNNEI in the germline V gene. CDR3 length: 15 amino acids. V shed 1 base and J shed 2 bases, with 12 bases lying between them. DNA of the CDR3: TGTGCCAGCAGTGAAGGACGGACGGCAGCCTACGAGCAGTACTTC. Its protein is CASSEGRTAAYEQYF.

J is TRBJ2-1 and V is TRBV27; 7 bases are a match to TRBD2. CDR1 is MNHEY and CDR2 is SMNVEV in the germline V gene (reference sequence). This CDR3 has 18 residues. Germline trimming cut 5 bases from V and 0 bases from J; bases unmatched to any gene: 13. CDR3 nucleotides: TGTGCCAGCAGTCGCCTAGCGGAAATAAGGAGCTCCTACAATGAGCAGTTCTTC. It is translated as CASSRLAEIRSSYNEQFF.

The chain joins TRBV2 to TRBJ2-7, with D perhaps TRBD2 (5 bases). The CDR3 covers 12 residues. The V and J ends lost 5 bases and 5 bases respectively, with 10 bases between them. Germline loops: CDR1 SNHLY, CDR2 FYNNEI. The DNA for the CDR3 is TGTGCCAGCAGTCGAGAGGGAGACGAGCAGTACTTC. Protein product: CASSREGDEQYF.

The chain recombines TRBV7-9 with TRBJ2-7; the match to TRBD2 covers 7 bases. The CDR3 contains 18 residues. V was pared by 4 bases and J by 1 base, with 16 bases of the junction left unmatched. The V gene's germline CDR1 is SEHNR and CDR2 FQNEAQ (reference sequence). CDR3 coding DNA: TGTGCCAGCAGCTCCCTAATGATAGCGGGCCCAAAATCCTACGAGCAGTACTTC. Translating gives CASSSLMIAGPKSYEQYF.

V usage is TRBV6-2 or TRBV6-3 and J usage is TRBJ1-6; D remains unclear. Germline CDR1 MNHEY, CDR2 SVGEGT. V was trimmed by 2 bases and J by 9 bases, leaving 8 bases between them. The CDR3 has 13 amino acids. The CDR3 DNA sequence: TGTGCCAGCAGTTACGCCATAATTTCACCCCTCCACTTT. Residues: CASSYAIISPLHF.

V and J are TRBV23-1 and TRBJ1-5, with D perhaps TRBD1 (6 bases). TRBV23-1 counts as an open reading frame of uncertain function. This CDR3 spans 17 amino acids. The germline V and J ends were trimmed by 1 base and 7 bases, with 20 bases remaining between them. CDR3 amino acids: CASSQYEAGEGSQPQHF. CDR3 DNA: TGCGCCAGCAGTCAATACGAGGCAGGGGAGGGCTCGCAGCCCCAGCATTTT.

This rearrangement joins TRBV7-3 to TRBJ2-3, with 10 positions matching TRBD1. This CDR3 is built from 14 residues. CDR1 is SGHTA, CDR2 FQGTGA, per germline. V was pared by 4 bases and J by 6 bases, with 4 bases of the junction left unmatched. The CDR3 sequence: CASSYSGQGDTQYF. For the CDR3, the DNA is TGTGCCAGCAGCTACTCGGGACAGGGGGATACGCAGTATTTT.

The V call is TRBV5-1, the J call TRBJ1-6; D may be TRBD1 (5 bases). The CDR3 has 16 residues. Trimming removed 2 bases from V and 7 bases from J, with 16 bases in between. Germline V CDR1 and CDR2: SGHRS, YFSETQ. CDR3 residues: CASSLLQANRNSPLHF. Here the CDR3 DNA reads TGCGCCAGCAGCTTATTACAGGCCAACCGGAATTCACCCCTCCACTTT.

The CDR3 spells CASSLWENYGYTF. The CDR3 nucleotides read TGCGCCAGCAGCTTGTGGGAAAACTATGGCTACACCTTC. V and J are TRBV5-1 and TRBJ1-2; D is uncertain. The CDR3 loop spans 13 amino acids. Germline CDR1 and CDR2: SGHRS and YFSETQ. Trimming pared 1 base from V and 2 bases from J, leaving 6 bases between.

The chain joins TRBV9 to TRBJ2-5; D may correspond to TRBD1 or TRBD2 (6 bases each). Per germline, CDR1 SGDLS and CDR2 YYNGEE. The CDR3 length is 13 residues. Trimming took 2 bases from V and 5 from J, leaving 10 bases between them. The CDR3 DNA reads TGTGCCAGCAGCGTTGGGGGGCATGAGACCCAGTACTTC. Translating it yields CASSVGGHETQYF.

The chain carries TRBV5-1 and TRBJ1-1; the match to TRBD1 covers 9 bases. Trimming cost V 0 bases and J 5 bases; bases outside gene matches: 2. From germline, CDR1 is SGHRS and CDR2 YFSETQ. CDR3 length: 14 residues. The CDR3 spells CASSLDRGQTEAFF. The DNA of the CDR3 is TGCGCCAGCAGCTTGGACAGGGGGCAAACTGAAGCTTTCTTT. Using reference TRBV5-1 and TRBJ1-1 for the parts outside the CDR3, the full variable domain is KAGVTQTPRYLIKTRGQQVTLSCSPISGHRSVSWYQQTPGQGLQFLFEYFSETQRNKGNFPGRFSGRQFSNSRSEMNVSTLELGDSALYLCASSLDRGQTEAFFGQGTRLTVV.

The chain uses TRBV18 and TRBJ1-6; D is ambiguous. Per germline, CDR1 KGHSH and CDR2 LQKENI. V lost 1 base and J lost 17, with 15 bases in between. The CDR3 length is 13 residues. The CDR3 DNA reads TGTGCCAGCTCACCACAAGAGGGCCCGACGGTCCACTTT. Translating gives CASSPQEGPTVHF. Supplemented by reference TRBV18 and TRBJ1-6, the full variable domain reads NAGVMQNPRHLVRRRGQEARLRCSPMKGHSHVYWYRQLPEEGLKFMVYLQKENIIDESGMPKERFSAEFPKEGPSILRIQQVVRGDSAAYFCASSPQEGPTVHFGNGTRLTVT.

The rearrangement links TRBV2 to TRBJ1-6; D perhaps matches TRBD1 (5 bases). Trimming took 6 bases from V and 8 from J, leaving 17 bases between them. In germline, CDR1 is SNHLY, CDR2 FYNNEI. This CDR3 has 15 residues. In nucleotides, the CDR3 is TGTGCCAGCAGCGTCTCCAGGGTTTACTATTCACCCCTCCACTTT. This sequence encodes CASSVSRVYYSPLHF.

The chain is built from TRBV18 and TRBJ1-1; no firm D call. V lost 3 bases and J 1 base, leaving 15 bases between the germline ends. CDR1 and CDR2 from the germline V gene are KGHSH and LQKENI. CDR3 length equals 16 residues. For the CDR3, the DNA is TGTGCCAGCTCACCGCTAGACTTCTCAGCGAACACTGAAGCTTTCTTT. This gives the protein CASSPLDFSANTEAFF. The full variable domain, rest sourced from reference TRBV18 and TRBJ1-1, is NAGVMQNPRHLVRRRGQEARLRCSPMKGHSHVYWYRQLPEEGLKFMVYLQKENIIDESGMPKERFSAEFPKEGPSILRIQQVVRGDSAAYFCASSPLDFSANTEAFFGQGTRLTVV.

The V and J genes are TRBV28 and TRBJ1-5, with D uncertain. The CDR3 totals 17 residues. Trimming removed 1 base from V and 0 bases from J, with 13 bases in between. Germline V gives CDR1 MDHEN, CDR2 SYDVKM. The CDR3 sequence: CASSLSFLSYSNQPQHF. The CDR3 DNA follows: TGTGCCAGCAGTTTATCTTTTCTCTCCTATAGCAATCAGCCCCAGCATTTT.

The chain has TRBV5-1 and TRBJ2-1, with TRBD1 matching 7 bases. This CDR3 is built from 16 residues. V was pared by 4 bases and J by 5 bases, with 12 bases of the junction left unmatched. Germline loops: CDR1 SGHRS, CDR2 YFSETQ. The CDR3, as DNA: TGCGCCAGCAGCAATCTAGACAGGGACCCAAACAATGAGCAGTTCTTC. It encodes CASSNLDRDPNNEQFF.